Listed below are T cell receptor beta chains from one sample, sequenced in a study of blood T cell repertoires in COVID-19. Sequencing was performed with immunoSEQ multiplex PCR; in TCRdb, only in-frame clones are kept and a portion is missing. The data show around 330,000 clones, with about 88% seen just once and about 9.5% held by the top ten. Material: PBMCs or T cells enriched from blood (not recorded which). These TCRs come from a woman aged 40 to 50 who had recovered from COVID-19. Both conserved end residues are part of each CDR3. A D gene is named only where the DNA matches it firmly. Rows give clone size only sometimes, using once, few, many, or a class for an expanded clone.

clone_size,j_call,cdr3_length,d_call,v_call,cdr3_nt,cdr3_aa
.,TRBJ2-5,15,TRBD2,TRBV29-1,TGCAGCGTCGCCGGGACTAGCGGGAGTCGGGAGACCCAGTACTTC,CSVAGTSGSRETQYF
few,TRBJ1-1,16,.,TRBV27,TGTGCCAGCAGTTTTTATGATGGCTCAGGTCCCGGCGAGGCTTTCTTT,CASSFYDGSGPGEAFF
.,TRBJ2-7,12,.,TRBV29-1,TGCAGCGTCGACACTGATTCCTACGAGCAGTACTTC,CSVDTDSYEQYF
once,TRBJ2-5,13,.,TRBV11-3,TGTGCCAGCAGCTCCGAGAGATGGGAGACCCAGTACTTC,CASSSERWETQYF
.,TRBJ1-2,16,TRBD1,TRBV6-2/TRBV6-3,TGTGCCAGCAGCCTCCAGGGCGACAGGGGTGACTATGGCTACACCTTC,CASSLQGDRGDYGYTF
few,TRBJ2-7,20,TRBD1,TRBV23-1,TGCGCCAGCAGTCAACCTTCCCGGGACAGCCCAATACATTCTTACTACGAGCAGTACTTC,CASSQPSRDSPIHSYYEQYF
.,TRBJ2-1,12,.,TRBV7-9,TGTGCCAGCAGCGCGGGATACAATGAGCAGTTCTTC,CASSAGYNEQFF
.,TRBJ2-3,13,.,TRBV9,TGTGCCAGCAGCGTAGCTCTTGCAGATACGCAGTATTTT,CASSVALADTQYF
few,TRBJ2-7,14,TRBD2,TRBV19,TGTGCCAGTAGTCCCGTGGGACTAGCGGGAGAGCAGTACTTC,CASSPVGLAGEQYF
.,TRBJ2-5,14,.,TRBV7-2,TGTGCCAGCAGCCAGCTCGTAGCGTCGGAGACCCAGTACTTC,CASSQLVASETQYF
once,TRBJ2-7,14,.,TRBV4-2,TGTGCCAGCAGCCAAAGCGGGCTTTCCTACGAGCAGTACTTC,CASSQSGLSYEQYF
.,TRBJ2-3,17,TRBD2,TRBV10-2,TGCGCCAGCATCCAACGGGGGGGGCCTCCTAGCACAGATACGCAGTATTTT,CASIQRGGPPSTDTQYF
once,TRBJ1-1,11,.,TRBV29-1,TGCAGCGTTGGAGGGTACACTGAAGCTTTCTTT,CSVGGYTEAFF
few,TRBJ1-4,17,.,TRBV7-9,TGTGCCAGCAGCTTAGTTGGAGGGGCTCCCACTAATGAAAAACTGTTTTTT,CASSLVGGAPTNEKLFF
once,TRBJ2-3,12,.,TRBV18,TGTGCCAGCTCACCACCCGACAGGACGCAGTATTTT,CASSPPDRTQYF
.,TRBJ2-7,13,.,TRBV11-2,TGTGCCAGCAGCTACTTCCGCTCCTACGAGCAGTACTTC,CASSYFRSYEQYF
.,TRBJ2-2,13,.,TRBV12-3/TRBV12-4,TGTGCCACGAGACAGACGAACACCGGGGAGCTGTTTTTT,CATRQTNTGELFF
.,TRBJ1-2,14,.,TRBV7-8,TGTGCCAGCAGCCCTATGGGGGGTTCCTATGGCTACACCTTC,CASSPMGGSYGYTF
once,TRBJ1-6,15,.,TRBV28,TGTGCCAGCAGTTTACCCCTAGGCGGTAATTCACCCCTCCACTTT,CASSLPLGGNSPLHF
few,TRBJ1-2,13,.,TRBV30,TGTGCCTGGAGTCTTCTAGGTTCGGATGGCTACACCTTC,CAWSLLGSDGYTF
.,TRBJ2-1,14,TRBD2,TRBV11-3,TGTGCCAGCAGCTTAGACCGGGAGGGCGGTGAGCAGTTCTTC,CASSLDREGGEQFF
.,TRBJ1-1,14,.,TRBV6-2/TRBV6-3,TGTGCCAGCAGTTATCTAGGGGCGGACACTGAAGCTTTCTTT,CASSYLGADTEAFF
.,TRBJ2-1,15,TRBD2,TRBV7-2,TGTGCCAGCAGCTTAGCTCTAGCGGGTTACAATGAGCAGTTCTTC,CASSLALAGYNEQFF
.,TRBJ2-7,22,TRBD2,TRBV19,TGTGCCAGTAGTTTCAGGCTCCTACCGGGACTAGCGGGAGTAACGGGACCCCACGAGCAGTACTTC,CASSFRLLPGLAGVTGPHEQYF
.,TRBJ2-5,13,.,TRBV10-3,TGTGCCATCAGTGAGTATGAGTTGGAGACCCAGTACTTC,CAISEYELETQYF
once,TRBJ1-2,14,.,TRBV27,TGTGCCAGCAGTCTCTCGGCAGGCTTCTATGGCTACACCTTC,CASSLSAGFYGYTF
.,TRBJ1-5,14,.,TRBV2,TGTGCCAGCACTCCCGTCGGGGGTAATCAGCCCCAGCATTTT,CASTPVGGNQPQHF
few,TRBJ2-1,16,TRBD2,TRBV7-2,TGTGCCAGCAGCGCCACGAGCGGGGGGGCCCGGATTGAGCAGTTCTTC,CASSATSGGARIEQFF
.,TRBJ2-6,14,.,TRBV19,TGTGCCAGCTCGGTTGAACCTGGGGCCAACGTCCTGACTTTC,CASSVEPGANVLTF
.,TRBJ2-1,14,TRBD2,TRBV5-4,TGTGCCAGCAGCTTCGGGACTAGCTACAATGAGCAGTTCTTC,CASSFGTSYNEQFF
.,TRBJ2-3,11,TRBD1,TRBV12-3/TRBV12-4,TGTGCCAGCAGTTACAGGGGACCGCGGTATTTT,CASSYRGPRYF
.,TRBJ1-5,13,.,TRBV19,TGTGCCAGTAGTATCAGACAGGATCAGCCCCAGCATTTT,CASSIRQDQPQHF
.,TRBJ1-1,14,TRBD1,TRBV6-2/TRBV6-3,TGTGCCAGCAGTGGAAGACAGGGAAACACTGAAGCTTTCTTT,CASSGRQGNTEAFF
.,TRBJ2-7,14,TRBD2,TRBV27,TGTGCCAGCAGTTTCGGCGGGGGAGCCTACGAGCAGTACTTC,CASSFGGGAYEQYF
.,TRBJ2-5,16,TRBD2,TRBV25-1,TGTGCCAGCAGTGAAGCGGGGACTAGCGGACAAGAGACCCAGTACTTC,CASSEAGTSGQETQYF
.,TRBJ2-7,11,TRBD1,TRBV28,TGTGCCACAGAGACAGGGGCCGAGCAGTACTTC,CATETGAEQYF
.,TRBJ2-2,18,TRBD2,TRBV24-1,TGTGCCACCAGTGATAGGAGACGGGAGGCAGTGAGCACCGGGGAGCTGTTTTTT,CATSDRRREAVSTGELFF
.,TRBJ2-3,17,TRBD1,TRBV29-1,TGCAGCGTTGAAGGTCCCAACAGGGGGCGAGGGCCAGATACGCAGTATTTT,CSVEGPNRGRGPDTQYF
few,TRBJ1-4,15,.,TRBV7-3,TGTGCCAGCAGCCTGCAGGGTCTTGCTAATGAAAAACTGTTTTTT,CASSLQGLANEKLFF
.,TRBJ1-1,15,.,TRBV19,TGTGCCAGTAGTATAGATTCGGGTATGGTTTCGGAAGCTTTCTTT,CASSIDSGMVSEAFF
.,TRBJ2-1,22,.,TRBV21-1,TGTGCCAGCAGCAAACTGGGGGAGCGGACTAGCGGGGGAAAAGGGACCTACAATGAGCAGTTCTTC,CASSKLGERTSGGKGTYNEQFF
once,TRBJ1-4,16,.,TRBV2,TGTGCCAGCAGTGAGCAGGGGCCTTCAACTAATGAAAAACTGTTTTTT,CASSEQGPSTNEKLFF
.,TRBJ2-1,15,TRBD2,TRBV2,TGTGCCAGCAGCCAGGGACTAGCGGGAATAGATGAGCAGTTCTTC,CASSQGLAGIDEQFF
.,TRBJ1-1,19,.,TRBV19,TGTGCCAGTAGTTCGGCACACATACCGGGACAATCCTTGGACACTGAAGCTTTCTTT,CASSSAHIPGQSLDTEAFF
.,TRBJ2-7,14,TRBD1,TRBV7-9,TGTGCCAGCAGCTTAGCGACAGGGCTACACGAGCAGTACTTC,CASSLATGLHEQYF
.,TRBJ2-1,15,TRBD1,TRBV24-1,TGTGCCACCAGTGATTTTAGGGGGCCCTACAATGAGCAGTTCTTC,CATSDFRGPYNEQFF
.,TRBJ2-3,15,.,TRBV7-2,TGTGCCAGCAGCTTGACGGGAGCCCGCACAGATACGCAGTATTTT,CASSLTGARTDTQYF
.,TRBJ2-7,13,TRBD2,TRBV7-2,TGTGCCAGCAGCCTGGGGACTACCAACGAGCAGTACTTC,CASSLGTTNEQYF
.,TRBJ2-5,15,.,TRBV30,TGTGCCTGGAGTGTAGGCCAGGGGATGACGGAGACCCAGTACTTC,CAWSVGQGMTETQYF
.,TRBJ2-3,16,TRBD1,TRBV19,TGTGCCAGTACCTCCTCGGGACAGGGATTCACAGATACGCAGTATTTT,CASTSSGQGFTDTQYF
once,TRBJ2-7,16,TRBD2,TRBV7-2,TGTGCCAGCAGCTTAGGAAGTAGCGGGGGTTACTACGAGCAGTACTTC,CASSLGSSGGYYEQYF
.,TRBJ1-5,14,.,TRBV7-7,TGTGCTAGCAGCTTAGTCATGGGGGCTAAGCCCCAGCATTTT,CASSLVMGAKPQHF